A selection of T cell receptor beta chains follows, all from one sample in a study of monozygotic twins with cystic fibrosis. The protocol was immunoSEQ multiplex PCR, while the TCRdb copy is restricted to in-frame clones and leaves out a portion. Found here are 13,000 to 15,000 clones, nearly 99% of them singletons; the top ten hold around 0.41%. Sequenced: blood. All receptors derive from a girl aged 2 to 10 with cystic fibrosis. Both conserved end residues are part of each CDR3. D genes are given only for firm matches. Expanded clones get a size class; other rows say once, few or many, or leave the size out.

-	TRBV27	-	TRBJ2-1	CASSLPDHNEQFF	TGTGCCAGCAGTTTACCGGACCACAATGAGCAGTTCTTC
-	TRBV2	-	TRBJ1-1	CASSYYGAEAFF	TGTGCCAGCAGTTATTACGGGGCCGAGGCTTTCTTT
-	TRBV28	-	TRBJ2-7	CASTPSREQYF	TGTGCCAGCACCCCGTCGCGGGAGCAGTACTTC
-	TRBV1	-	TRBJ1-2	CTSSQSTGGSYGYTF	TGCACCAGCAGCCAATCAACGGGGGGATCCTATGGCTACACCTTC
-	TRBV19	-	TRBJ2-2	CGTGNTGELFF	TGTGGAACAGGGAACACCGGGGAGCTGTTTTTT
TRBD2	TRBV10-3	-	TRBJ2-3	CAIKTSGSTDTQYF	TGTGCCATCAAAACTAGCGGGAGCACAGATACGCAGTATTTT
TRBD2	TRBV28	-	TRBJ2-1	CASSLGGRAYNEQFF	TGTGCCAGCAGTTTAGGCGGGAGGGCCTACAATGAGCAGTTCTTC
TRBD1	TRBV5-1	-	TRBJ2-2	CASSMGQGGTGELFF	TGCGCCAGCAGCATGGGACAGGGGGGCACCGGGGAGCTGTTTTTT
-	TRBV19	-	TRBJ1-1	CASSIGGEGTEAFF	TGTGCCAGTAGTATTGGCGGGGAGGGGACTGAAGCTTTCTTT
TRBD1	TRBV27	-	TRBJ2-7	CASSPRTLQGAGEQYF	TGTGCCAGCAGTCCCCGCACCCTACAGGGGGCCGGGGAGCAGTACTTC
TRBD2	TRBV6-1	-	TRBJ2-2	CASSDGRDTGELFF	TGTGCCAGCAGTGACGGGAGGGACACCGGGGAGCTGTTTTTT
-	TRBV7-2	-	TRBJ2-1	CASSRSTRRGPYNEQFF	TGTGCCAGCAGCCGATCAACTAGGAGAGGGCCCTACAATGAGCAGTTCTTC
-	TRBV2	-	TRBJ2-5	CASRVQSSFQETQYF	TGTGCCAGCAGAGTCCAGTCTAGTTTTCAAGAGACCCAGTACTTC
TRBD1	TRBV4-1	-	TRBJ2-2	CASSQVGRQGSGELFF	TGCGCCAGCAGCCAAGTGGGGAGACAGGGTTCCGGGGAGCTGTTTTTT
-	TRBV19	-	TRBJ1-1	CASSKSIHQGDTEAFF	TGTGCCAGTAGTAAGTCTATACACCAGGGTGACACTGAAGCTTTCTTT
-	TRBV29-1	-	TRBJ2-3	CSASAPTDTQYF	TGCAGCGCATCCGCCCCCACAGATACGCAGTATTTT
TRBD1	TRBV7-2	-	TRBJ2-7	CASSPQRDSPYEQYF	TGTGCCAGCAGCCCACAAAGGGACAGCCCCTACGAGCAGTACTTC
TRBD2	TRBV7-2	once	TRBJ2-1	CASSSLAGVGNEQFF	TGTGCCAGCAGCTCTCTAGCGGGAGTAGGGAATGAGCAGTTCTTC
TRBD1	TRBV6-5	-	TRBJ1-4	CASSYSIRDRGEKLFF	TGTGCCAGCAGTTACTCGATCCGGGACAGGGGTGAAAAACTGTTTTTT
-	TRBV27	-	TRBJ2-7	CASSLGGNPLYEQYF	TGTGCCAGCAGTTTAGGGGGAAATCCCCTCTACGAGCAGTACTTC
TRBD1	TRBV6-5	-	TRBJ1-1	CASRTGVKNTEAFF	TGTGCCAGCAGGACAGGGGTCAAGAACACTGAAGCTTTCTTT
TRBD2	TRBV27	-	TRBJ2-3	CASSLAGGLDTQYF	TGTGCCAGCAGTTTGGCGGGAGGGCTAGATACGCAGTATTTT
TRBD2	TRBV11-2	-	TRBJ2-7	CASSFLRLAGRRGYEQYF	TGTGCCAGCAGCTTCCTTAGACTAGCTGGAAGGCGGGGGTACGAGCAGTACTTC
TRBD2	TRBV9	-	TRBJ2-2	CASSPGRGRAPPEYTGELFF	TGTGCCAGCAGCCCCGGGAGGGGGAGGGCCCCGCCCGAGTACACCGGGGAGCTGTTTTTT
TRBD1	TRBV6-1	-	TRBJ2-5	CASSTDRVRETQYF	TGTGCCAGCAGTACCGACAGGGTGCGAGAGACCCAGTACTTC
TRBD1	TRBV18	-	TRBJ1-4	CASSLDRGSAATNEKLFF	TGTGCCAGCTCACTGGACAGGGGATCAGCTGCAACTAATGAAAAACTGTTTTTT